The sequence of this T cell receptor (beta chain) was determined in a study of control samples from healthy donors and cancer patients. TCRdb keeps only in-frame clones here, not all; method: immunoSEQ multiplex PCR. Among some 170,000 clones listed, nearly 96% were seen once. Germline lookup yields CDR1 SGHAT and CDR2 FQNNGV. CDR3 length: 15 amino acids. V was pared by 3 bases and J by 3 bases, with 5 bases of the junction left unmatched. The material sequenced was blood. The TCR comes from a woman aged 25 to 45 in good health. The rearrangement joins TRBV11-2 to TRBJ1-2, with 9 bases fitting TRBD1. The DNA of the CDR3 is TGTGCCAGCAGCTTTCTGGGACAGGGATACTATGGCTACACCTTC. Amino acids: CASSFLGQGYYGYTF.